This TCR beta chain was recovered during a study of cytomegalovirus exposure and HLA in healthy donors. Turning to the study itself: It was reported in a later analysis that the 120 or so validation repertoires used the same platform as the roughly 640 first-cohort repertoires. General study findings and limits: Subsequent analysis revealed that first-cohort TCR clusters tended to co-occur in the roughly 120 validation repertoires. It was reported that the classifier diagnosed cytomegalovirus status with high specificity and sensitivity in both the original and validation cohorts. A few CMV-associated chains were confirmed in vitro to be specific for CMV antigens.

V lost 7 bases and J lost 3, with 13 bases in between. Germline loops: CDR1 MNHNS, CDR2 SASEGT. There are 14 residues in the CDR3. Turning to this clone: The antigen is undetermined.

Profiling relied on immunoSEQ multiplex PCR, and the TCRdb table lists in-frame clones only, not all of them. Seen here are more than 150,000 clones, more than 75% observed once, and the top ten hold 3%. The clonotype originates from a man aged 18 to 29 in good health and CMV-seronegative. The V and J genes are TRBV6-1 and TRBJ1-5; tentative D call: TRBD1 (5 bases). The sample taken for sequencing was PBMCs. The CDR3 DNA reads as TGTGCCAGCACCGGGGGTGAGTACAATCAGCCCCAGCATTTT. It codes for CASTGGEYNQPQHF.